Below are 26 T cell receptor beta chains sequenced from a single sample in a study of T cell responses to AZD1222 COVID-19 vaccine. Repertoires were generated with immunoSEQ multiplex PCR, while TCRdb's copy carries only in-frame clones and drops some. The sample shows about 140,000 clones, 90% of them seen only once. The input for sequencing was peripheral blood, taken on day 0 of AZD1222 vaccination. These receptors were collected from an adult in good health.

The chain recombines TRBV28 with TRBJ2-7, with a tentative D call TRBD1 (5 bases). The CDR3 totals 13 residues. Germline CDR1 and CDR2: MDHEN and SYDVKM. V was cut by 1 base and J by 5 bases, with 9 bases left in between. The CDR3 spells CASSLSGRDEQYF. CDR3 nucleotides: TGTGCCAGCAGTTTATCGGGCAGGGACGAGCAGTACTTC.

This clone appeared a few times. This chain links TRBV6-1 with TRBJ1-2, with 7 bases that match TRBD1. J gave up 5 bases and V 1 base, and 4 bases lay outside the gene matches. Germline CDR1 MNHNS, CDR2 SASEGT. The CDR3 covers 14 residues. CDR3 protein: CASSEDRGAYGYTF. Here the CDR3 DNA reads TGTGCCAGCAGTGAAGACAGGGGCGCATATGGCTACACCTTC.

The chain joins TRBV2 to TRBJ2-2; TRBD1 might be the D (5 bases). V was pared by 6 bases and J by 1 base, with 9 bases between. This CDR3 spans 14 amino acids. Germline CDR1 and CDR2: SNHLY and FYNNEI. The chain's CDR3 is CASRETENTGELFF. The CDR3 DNA reads as TGTGCCAGCAGAGAGACAGAGAACACCGGGGAGCTGTTTTTT. The complete variable domain, with remaining parts taken from reference TRBV2 and TRBJ2-2, reads EPEVTQTPSHQVTQMGQEVILRCVPISNHLYFYWYRQILGQKVEFLVSFYNNEISEKSEIFDDQFSVERPDGSNFTLKIRSTKLEDSAMYFCASRETENTGELFFGEGSRLTVL.

The V gene is TRBV25-1, the J gene TRBJ1-2; the match to TRBD1 covers 9 bases. Germline V gives CDR1 MGHDK, CDR2 SYGVNS. The CDR3 consists of 15 residues. V lost 5 bases, J lost 8 bases, and 12 bases stayed unmatched. Written as DNA, the CDR3 is TGTGCCAGCAGTATTCCGGGACAGGGAAACGAAGGCTACACCTTC. This sequence encodes CASSIPGQGNEGYTF.

This chain uses TRBV4-1 with TRBJ1-5; D is ambiguous. CDR1 is MGHRA, CDR2 YSYEKL, per germline. V lost 1 base to trimming and J lost 1 base, with 11 bases between them. The CDR3 contains 16 residues. Here the CDR3 reads CASSQVGSTSNQPQHF. CDR3 nucleotides: TGCGCCAGCAGCCAAGTGGGCAGCACGAGCAATCAGCCCCAGCATTTT.

The chain links TRBV9 to TRBJ1-6, with 9 bases that match TRBD1. CDR1 SGDLS and CDR2 YYNGEE come from the germline V gene. The CDR3 consists of 16 residues. J gave up 9 bases and V 3 bases, and 10 bases lay outside the gene matches. CDR3 amino acids: CASSAPPDRGGSPLHF. CDR3 DNA: TGTGCCAGCAGCGCCCCACCGGACAGGGGTGGTTCACCCCTCCACTTT.

The V call is TRBV18, the J call TRBJ1-1; 7 bases fit TRBD1. V lost 3 bases to trimming and J lost 3 bases; unmatched junction nucleotides: 7. Germline V gives CDR1 KGHSH, CDR2 LQKENI. The CDR3 covers 15 residues. CDR3 DNA sequence: TGTGCCAGCTCACCCAGGTCCCAGGGGGACACTGAAGCTTTCTTT. This encodes CASSPRSQGDTEAFF.

The table lists this clone with a count of one. This sequence joins TRBV4-1 and TRBJ1-1, with TRBD1 as a possible D gene (5 bases). The CDR3 loop spans 14 amino acids. CDR1 and CDR2 (germline): MGHRA, YSYEKL. Between the trimmed V and J ends, which lost 2 bases and 2 bases, there was a span of 9 bases. CDR3 bases: TGCGCCAGCAGCCAACTTCAGGGAAACACTGAAGCTTTCTTT. Translation gives CASSQLQGNTEAFF.

This sequence joins TRBV6-5 and TRBJ2-7; D remains unclear. CDR3 length: 11 amino acids. Between the trimmed V and J ends, which lost 7 bases and 6 bases, there was a span of 10 bases. Per the germline V gene, CDR1 is MNHEY and CDR2 is SVGAGI. CDR3 in amino acids: CASKRTLEQYF. DNA for the CDR3: TGTGCCAGCAAGCGAACGCTCGAGCAGTACTTC.

The chain carries TRBV7-3 and TRBJ2-5, with D hard to call. The CDR3 loop spans 13 amino acids. The V and J ends lost 4 bases and 0 bases respectively, with 6 bases between them. Germline V gene data show CDR1 as SGHTA and CDR2 as FQGTGA. The CDR3 nucleotides read TGTGCCAGCAGCTCCCTACACCAAGAGACCCAGTACTTC. Its translation: CASSSLHQETQYF.

This clone appeared a single time. The chain recombines TRBV7-9 with TRBJ1-1, with D tentatively TRBD1 (5 bases). The V end lost 4 bases, the J end lost 3 bases, and 12 bases lay between the germline ends. The CDR3 consists of 14 residues. CDR1 SEHNR and CDR2 FQNEAQ come from the germline V gene (reference sequence). CDR3 in DNA: TGTGCCAGCAGCTCTCTCCTGGGGGACACTGAAGCTTTCTTT. It encodes CASSSLLGDTEAFF.

The chain is built from TRBV30 and TRBJ1-2, with a weak D call TRBD1 (6 bases). V shed 7 bases and J shed 3 bases, with 9 bases lying between them. CDR3 size: 11 residues. Germline CDR1 GTSNPN, CDR2 SVGIG (reference sequence). DNA for the CDR3: TGTGCCTTTGACAGGCACTATGGCTACACCTTC. This encodes CAFDRHYGYTF.

The chain links TRBV10-3 to TRBJ2-1; D gene unclear. There are 11 residues in the CDR3. V lost 10 bases, J lost 7 bases, and 11 bases lay in between. In germline, CDR1 is ENHRY, CDR2 SYGVKD. CDR3 nucleotides: TGTGCCAGTACCGGTACGAATGAGCAGTTCTTC. This translates into CASTGTNEQFF.

The genes are TRBV2 and TRBJ1-2, with a weak D call TRBD1 (5 bases). The germline V gene has CDR1 SNHLY and CDR2 FYNNEI. CDR3 length equals 11 residues. V was shortened by 7 bases and J by 7 bases, with 10 bases between the two germline ends. DNA for the CDR3: TGTGCCAGCATTGCGGGGGTTGGCTACACCTTC. Protein: CASIAGVGYTF.

The chain employs TRBV5-1 and TRBJ2-6, with D unclear. The CDR3 has 15 residues. Trimming removed 4 bases from V and 0 bases from J, with 8 bases in between. Germline CDR1 and CDR2: SGHRS and YFSETQ. CDR3 sequence (DNA): TGCGCCAGCAGCGAACAGCTCTCTGGGGCCAACGTCCTGACTTTC. This gives the protein CASSEQLSGANVLTF.

This clone has only one observation. This sequence joins TRBV29-1 and TRBJ1-2; D may be TRBD1 (6 bases). The CDR3 spans 15 residues. V lost 6 bases and J lost 6, with 23 bases in between. CDR1 is SQVTM and CDR2 is ANQGSEA in the germline V gene. The CDR3 spells CSVERSARGLNGYTF. The CDR3 region has the DNA TGCAGCGTGGAGAGGAGCGCACGGGGGCTGAATGGCTACACCTTC.

The chain has TRBV24-1 and TRBJ2-1, with 7 bases aligning to TRBD1. This CDR3 is 15 amino acids long. With V trimmed by 6 bases and J by 2 bases, 6 bases remained unmatched. From germline, CDR1 is KGHDR and CDR2 SFDVKD. The CDR3 region has the DNA TGTGCCACCAGTACCTCACAGGGGCCCTACAATGAGCAGTTCTTC. Amino acid sequence: CATSTSQGPYNEQFF.

The gene calls are TRBV11-2 and TRBJ1-1; no firm D call. V gave up 9 bases and J gave up 8 bases, with 13 bases separating them. The CDR3 consists of 11 residues. Germline values: CDR1 SGHAT, CDR2 FQNNGV. The CDR3 region is CASIPGGEAFF. CDR3 nucleotide sequence: TGTGCCAGTATACCGGGAGGCGAAGCTTTCTTT.

The V gene is TRBV10-3, the J gene TRBJ1-5; D is possibly TRBD1 (5 bases). Trimming shortened V by 6 bases and J by 5 bases, and 14 bases separated the two germline ends. The germline gives CDR1 ENHRY, CDR2 SYGVKD. The CDR3 contains 14 residues. In DNA, the CDR3 is TGTGCCATCAGCGCCTTGGGGGGGGATCAGCCCCAGCATTTT. It translates to CAISALGGDQPQHF.

The chain couples TRBV28 to TRBJ1-4, with D perhaps TRBD1 (5 bases). The germline V gene has CDR1 MDHEN and CDR2 SYDVKM. The CDR3 consists of 11 residues. With 8 bases removed from V and 7 bases from J, the gap between germline ends came to 8 bases. CDR3 region: CASYGGEKLFF. DNA of the CDR3: TGTGCCAGCTATGGGGGTGAAAAACTGTTTTTT.

The rearrangement links TRBV18 to TRBJ2-1; maybe TRBD1 (5 bases). This CDR3 has 14 residues. The V gene's germline CDR1 is KGHSH and CDR2 LQKENI. Trimming stripped 4 bases from V and 4 bases from J, with 11 bases between. CDR3 sequence: CASSRGGQYNEQFF. The DNA of the CDR3 is TGTGCCAGCTCACGGGGCGGACAATACAATGAGCAGTTCTTC.

The V and J genes are TRBV21-1 and TRBJ2-7; the table gives TRBD1 as D, unverified against the DNA. TRBV21-1 is shown as a pseudogene. The CDR3 totals 18 residues. In nucleotides, the CDR3 is TGTGCCAGCAGCAAAGACGGTCGCAGGGGATATCTCCCGTACGAGCAGTACTTC. Translating gives CASSKDGRRGYLPYEQYF.

The rearrangement links TRBV7-2 to TRBJ2-1; tentative D call: TRBD1 (5 bases). The CDR3 is 14 residues long. Trimming pared 3 bases from V and 3 bases from J, leaving 9 bases between. Per the germline V gene, CDR1 is SGHTA and CDR2 is FQGNSA. DNA for the CDR3: TGTGCCAGCAGCTTCCCAGGGCTCTACAATGAGCAGTTCTTC. Translating gives CASSFPGLYNEQFF. The full variable domain, in which reference TRBV7-2 and TRBJ2-1 provide the parts outside the CDR3, is GAGVSQSPSNKVTEKGKDVELRCDPISGHTALYWYRQSLGQGLEFLIYFQGNSAPDKSGLPSDRFSAERTGGSVSTLTIQRTQQEDSAVYLCASSFPGLYNEQFFGPGTRLTVL.

The chain has TRBV2 and TRBJ2-7; D remains ambiguous. The CDR3 totals 16 residues. Trimming cost V 7 bases and J 0 bases, with 19 bases left between them. Germline assignment: CDR1 SNHLY and CDR2 FYNNEI. CDR3 protein: CASKTPEQQSSYEQYF. The CDR3 DNA reads TGTGCCAGCAAAACACCCGAGCAGCAGAGCTCCTACGAGCAGTACTTC.

The J gene is TRBJ2-7, the V gene TRBV2, with TRBD2 matching 7 bases. CDR1 is SNHLY and CDR2 is FYNNEI in the germline V gene. J lost 7 bases, V lost 6 bases, and 15 bases had no gene match. This CDR3 has 15 amino acids. This CDR3 is CASSWSRGGRGEQYF. For the CDR3, the DNA is TGTGCCAGCAGCTGGAGTCGCGGGGGAAGGGGTGAGCAGTACTTC.

The gene calls are TRBV10-1 and TRBJ1-2; D gene unclear. Germline V CDR1 and CDR2: WNHNN, SYGVQD (reference sequence). CDR3 size: 14 residues. V was cut by 3 bases and J by 3 bases, with 11 bases left in between. The CDR3 sequence is CASSDFTHYYGYTF. CDR3 bases: TGCGCCAGCAGTGATTTCACACATTACTATGGCTACACCTTC.